A selection of T cell receptor beta chains follows, all from one sample in a study of CXCR3-negative and CXCR3-positive naive CD8 T cells. TCRdb re-called the 5' RACE reads and gives one entry per CDR3 protein, without DNA. This listing includes about 120,000 distinct CDR3 sequences. Sequencing was carried out using naive CXCR3+ CD8+ T cells from blood. All receptors derive from a human donor in good health. Some clones in this sample may be carry-over from other donors' samples. CDR3s include the opening cysteine and the closing phenylalanine or tryptophan.

v_gene	len	j_gene	CDR3aa
TRBV7-4	14	TRBJ2-7	CASSLTGQGYEQYF
TRBV3-1	13	TRBJ2-7	CASSYGTDYEQYF
TRBV20-1	15	TRBJ2-4	CSARDTGGPLYIQYF
TRBV6-2/TRBV6-3	11	TRBJ2-1	CASNGWNEQFF
TRBV29-1	15	TRBJ2-1	CSVPAGLAGYNEQFF
TRBV10-3	14	TRBJ2-7	CATDAGATSYEQYF
TRBV4-3	13	TRBJ1-6	CASSQYKGGLLHF
TRBV7-9	19	TRBJ2-1	CASSSPPRGLAPSYNEQFF
TRBV29-1	15	TRBJ2-7	CSVGFPGTDVREQYF
TRBV4-1	16	TRBJ2-7	CASSQDPGTGPYEQYF
TRBV27	13	TRBJ2-7	CASSHGQIYEQYF
TRBV7-6	13	TRBJ2-7	CASSTQGFYEQYF
TRBV27	14	TRBJ2-7	CASSLHGQAYEQYF